The sequence of this T cell receptor beta chain was determined in a study of T cell repertoires in ileal Crohn's disease (dated by TCRdb to between 2018 and 2021). For the wider study: Median disease duration was about eight years, and around a third of patients were identified as active smokers at the time of surgery. Every patient underwent surgery because of a complication, which was stricturing disease in 61% of cases and penetrating disease in approximately 40%. Postoperative therapy was given to about half of the patients, with thiopurines administered to ten to eleven patients and anti-TNF agents administered to fewer than 20 patients. TCR repertoire analysis was done in some 55 Crohn's disease patients from a prospective multicentre cohort. The study was conducted in parallel with a multicentre cohort that was designed to identify predictors of early endoscopic recurrence following ileocolonic resection. A Rutgeerts score higher than i0 was the definition used for endoscopic postoperative recurrence. The study sequenced fewer than 200 mucosal samples from 57 patients, taken at several locations on the surgical specimen and at postoperative endoscopy. Paper-wide results and their limitations: Only a subgroup of patients, of unstated size, had mucosal CD4 and CD8 T cells sorted and sequenced. Higher high-frequency clone percentages at surgery were associated with endoscopic recurrence; all patients with clonality above 26.8% (18/57) had recurrence. Patients who were active smokers at surgery had a significantly higher proportion of clonal expansions than non-smokers (approximately 26% vs 17%, p=0.02). More high-frequency clones were carried by sorted CD8 T cells than by CD4 T cells, suggesting that mucosal expansions were mainly CD8.

For commercial TCRB immunosequencing, about 500 nanograms of biopsy DNA were submitted for each sample. Adaptive Biotechnology amplified the CDR3 regions from genomic DNA with a two-step multiplex PCR designed to control amplification bias. The first PCR used primers for every V and J gene segment; the second PCR added barcodes and Illumina adapters. CDR3 libraries were sequenced on an Illumina instrument. In the original analysis: Analysis combined the vendor-provided pipelines with custom analysis of raw data in R/Bioconductor under R version 3.3.0. Clonality, ranging from 0 to 1, was calculated as the inverse of the normalised Shannon entropy of all productive clones. High-frequency clones were defined as the repertoire share of the top 100 clones, retaining only clones passing a 95% confidence test. Repertoire diversity was measured with the Simpson index, and overlap between samples was measured with the Morisita-Horn index. TCRdb mirrors the immuneACCESS table, restricted to in-frame sequences. Some clones are absent from its copies; in checked studies, under half trace to an unresolved V gene, and the reason for the others is unknown. V and J calls and clone size follow that table, whereas D and trimming were derived from the DNA. Present in this sample are about 16,000 clones, 88% of which were seen just once. The top ten clonotypes cover 4.5% to 6% of the sample.

Eligible patients were adults with ileal or ileocolonic Crohn's disease who had an indication for ileocolonic resection. Whole ileal mucosal biopsies were stored frozen at -80°C before DNA extraction. Genomic DNA was extracted from frozen whole biopsies using a TRizol-based method and was quantified with a NanoDrop 2000 spectrophotometer. Of note for this clone: Its antigen is still unknown. No quality values exist for individual bases; no much larger clone is one base distant.

According to the germline V gene (reference sequence), CDR1 reads LNHDA and CDR2 reads SQIVND. The CDR3 runs 15 residues from the cysteine to the phenylalanine. Left in the record is the CDR3 DNA by itself, 45 bases read in frame from the first base. Deletion took 6 bases off V and 6 bases off J, with a span of 20 bases between the germline ends. The rearrangement joined TRBV19 to TRBJ1-1, with the D gene too uncertain to name. The sample was ileal tissue. This clonotype was obtained from an adult with Crohn's disease. The CDR3 corresponds to CASSISVTPGAEAFF. The nucleotide sequence reads TGTGCCAGTAGCATATCCGTGACCCCCGGGGCTGAAGCTTTCTTT.